Each of the 8 T cell receptor beta chains below was sequenced from the same sample in a study of STAT5B mutations in CD4+ large granular lymphocyte leukemia. Profiled with immunoSEQ multiplex PCR; TCRdb holds only in-frame clones, not every one. The repertoire holds around 26,000 clones, with 70% to 80% as singletons. The sample consisted of CD4+ T cells from blood buffy coats. All receptors come from a human donor in good health.

The rearrangement links TRBV27 to TRBJ2-7; 9 nucleotides match TRBD1. J was trimmed by 4 bases and V by 4 bases; bases with no gene match: 5. CDR3 length equals 14 residues. Germline-derived CDR1 and CDR2 are MNHEY and SMNVEV (reference sequence). The CDR3 bases are TGTGCCAGCAGTTGGAAACAGGGGGCATACGAGCAGTACTTC. Amino acid sequence: CASSWKQGAYEQYF.

The gene calls are TRBV28 and TRBJ2-7; D is unclear. Trimming took off 4 bases at V and 4 bases at J, with 14 bases between the two ends. The CDR3 loop spans 14 amino acids. Looked up from germline, CDR1 is MDHEN and CDR2 is SYDVKM. The CDR3 nucleotides are TGTGCCAGCAGTTCTCTCTTTGGCCCTTACGAGCAGTACGTC. It codes for CASSSLFGPYEQYV.

This clone was seen a few times. The chain uses TRBV5-1 and TRBJ2-3, with 9 bases identical to TRBD2. The CDR3 extends over 16 amino acids. The V gene's germline CDR1 is SGHRS and CDR2 YFSETQ. Trimming at V came to 4 bases and at J to 1 base, leaving 7 bases not matched to a gene. This CDR3 is CASSDSGRARTDTQYF. The CDR3 DNA is TGCGCCAGCAGCGATAGCGGGAGAGCACGCACAGATACGCAGTATTTT.

The table lists this clone with a count of one. The chain combines TRBV4-1 with TRBJ2-7; D is unresolved. With 2 bases removed from V and 2 bases from J, the gap between germline ends came to 13 bases. The CDR3 spans 15 residues. The germline V gene encodes CDR1 MGHRA and CDR2 YSYEKL. CDR3: CASSQYSVSPYEQYF. The CDR3 nucleotides read TGCGCCAGCAGCCAATACAGCGTTAGCCCCTACGAGCAGTACTTC.

V usage is TRBV2 and J usage is TRBJ1-4; tentative D call: TRBD1 (6 bases). Germline loops: CDR1 SNHLY, CDR2 FYNNEI. The V end lost 5 bases, the J end lost 0 bases, and 10 bases lay between the germline ends. The length of the CDR3 is 15 residues. CDR3 nucleotide sequence: TGTGCCAGCAGTCCCCGGACAGCAACTAATGAAAAACTGTTTTTT. Translating it yields CASSPRTATNEKLFF.

The gene calls are TRBV6-6 and TRBJ1-1, with D unclear. V was clipped by 2 bases and J by 1 base, with 5 bases between them. Germline V lookup: CDR1 MNHNY, CDR2 SVGAGI (reference sequence). CDR3 length equals 13 residues. Here the CDR3 reads CASSYRGNTEAFF. The CDR3 region has the DNA TGTGCCAGCAGTTACCGGGGGAACACTGAAGCTTTCTTT.

The rearrangement joins TRBV5-1 to TRBJ2-3; 7 bases fit TRBD2. This CDR3 region has 16 residues. Per germline, CDR1 SGHRS and CDR2 YFSETQ. After removal of 3 bases from V and 4 bases from J, the junction contained 11 bases not matched to a gene. This CDR3 reads CASSSAGGGVADTQYF. The CDR3 DNA reads TGCGCCAGCAGCTCGGCTGGCGGGGGAGTAGCAGATACGCAGTATTTT.

The V and J genes are TRBV7-3 and TRBJ2-5, with 7 bases identical to TRBD1. V was pared by 3 bases and J by 6 bases, with 4 bases of the junction left unmatched. CDR3 length: 13 amino acids. Germline CDR1 and CDR2: SGHTA and FQGTGA. The CDR3 reads CASSFDREKTQYF. The CDR3 DNA follows: TGTGCCAGCAGCTTCGACAGGGAGAAGACCCAGTACTTC.